The 20 T cell receptor beta chains listed next were all sequenced from one sample in a study of CD8+CD57+ T cells in acquired aplastic anemia. It was genomic DNA that served as the template for profiling TCR beta VDJ and CDR3. TCRdb ran MiXCR on the reads and lists one entry per CDR3 protein. This table has more than 150,000 distinct CDR3 sequences, about 47% appearing once. Sequenced: sorted CD4+, CD8+, or CD8+CD57+ T cells (not recorded which) from PBMCs. Every receptor here comes from a human donor in good health.

The chain joins TRBV2 to TRBJ2-5, with a tentative D call TRBD1 (6 bases). Germline CDR1 reads SNHLY; CDR2 reads FYNNEI. This CDR3 is 14 amino acids long. V was pared by 1 base and J by 4 bases, with 10 bases between. This CDR3 is CASSEEGVVETQYF. CDR3 DNA sequence: TGTGCCAGCAGTGAAGAGGGGGTGGTAGAGACCCAGTACTTC.

This clonotype showed up just a few times. The chain carries TRBV29-1 and TRBJ2-7; D perhaps matches TRBD2 (5 bases). The CDR3 totals 14 residues. Trimming stripped 3 bases from V and 6 bases from J, with 18 bases between. Germline CDR1 and CDR2: SQVTM and ANQGSEA. DNA for the CDR3: TGCAGCGTTGATCCAGGTCCGGATGAGGGCGAGCAGTACTTC. It translates to CSVDPGPDEGEQYF.

V usage is TRBV2 and J usage is TRBJ1-5; TRBD1 might be the D (5 bases). V was trimmed by 9 bases and J by 6 bases, leaving 15 bases between them. Germline-derived CDR1 and CDR2 are SNHLY and FYNNEI. This CDR3 is built from 13 residues. CDR3 sequence (DNA): TGTGCCAGTCACGTGGGGGAGGGTCAGCCCCAGCATTTT. Protein: CASHVGEGQPQHF. The entire variable domain, with the rest obtained from reference TRBV2 and TRBJ1-5, is as follows: EPEVTQTPSHQVTQMGQEVILRCVPISNHLYFYWYRQILGQKVEFLVSFYNNEISEKSEIFDDQFSVERPDGSNFTLKIRSTKLEDSAMYFCASHVGEGQPQHFGDGTRLSIL.

As DNA, the CDR3 is TGCAGTGCTTACACCGGGACAGCTACCTACGAGCAGTACTTC. Protein sequence: CSAYTGTATYEQYF. The gene calls are TRBV20-1 and TRBJ2-7, with TRBD1 matching 7 bases. This CDR3 is 14 amino acids long. The V gene's germline CDR1 is DFQATT and CDR2 SNEGSKA (reference sequence). V shed 5 bases, J shed 2 bases, and the junction held 9 bases outside the gene matches.

The CDR3 DNA sequence: TGCAGCGTTGAAGGAGGGGTAAACATTCAGTACTTC. Translated, it gives CSVEGGVNIQYF. The chain employs TRBV29-1 and TRBJ2-4; tentatively, D is TRBD1 or TRBD2 (5 bases each). Germline V gene sequence: CDR1 SQVTM, CDR2 ANQGSEA. Trimming cost V 1 base and J 6 bases, with 7 bases left between them. The CDR3 has 12 residues.

This clonotype appeared many times. The chain uses TRBV9 and TRBJ2-5; D is uncertain. Trimming cost V 3 bases and J 5 bases, with 11 bases left between them. CDR1 and CDR2 from the germline V gene are SGDLS and YYNGEE. The CDR3 runs to 13 residues. CDR3 sequence (DNA): TGTGCCAGCAGCGCCAGACCCGGGGAGACCCAGTACTTC. This encodes CASSARPGETQYF.

This clonotype has only a few counts. The V call is TRBV3-1, the J call TRBJ2-7, with D possibly being TRBD1 (5 bases). Trimming stripped 0 bases from V and 7 bases from J, with 16 bases between. In germline, CDR1 is LGHDT, CDR2 YNNKEL (reference sequence). CDR3 size: 15 residues. The CDR3 bases are TGTGCCAGCAGCCAAGAAAAGGGGTTACTTTGGGAGCAGTACTTC. This translates into CASSQEKGLLWEQYF.

In its sample, this clonotype was seen many times. The rearrangement links TRBV6-2 or TRBV6-3 to TRBJ2-6, with 7 bases aligning to TRBD1. With V trimmed by 6 bases and J by 4 bases, 6 bases remained unmatched. CDR1 and CDR2 from the germline V gene are MNHEY and SVGEGT. The CDR3 extends over 15 amino acids. The DNA for the CDR3 is TGTGCCAGCAGATTCGACAGGGCCGGGGCCAACGTCCTGACTTTC. This encodes CASRFDRAGANVLTF.

This rearrangement joins TRBV5-5 to TRBJ1-6; 7 nucleotides line up with TRBD1. Per germline, CDR1 SGHKS and CDR2 YYEKEE (reference sequence). With V trimmed by 1 base and J by 10 bases, 8 bases remained unmatched. The CDR3 spans 15 residues. The chain's CDR3 is CASSLKGAQQSPLHF. The CDR3 DNA sequence: TGTGCCAGCAGCTTGAAGGGGGCGCAACAATCACCCCTCCACTTT.

The chain employs TRBV28 and TRBJ1-1; tentatively, D is TRBD1 (6 bases). V was trimmed by 8 bases and J by 2 bases, leaving 15 bases between them. The germline gives CDR1 MDHEN, CDR2 SYDVKM. This CDR3 contains 14 residues. The CDR3 reads CASGTGAGNTEAFF. The CDR3 DNA reads TGTGCCAGCGGGACGGGGGCGGGTAACACTGAAGCTTTCTTT.

This clonotype was found many times. The CDR3 sequence: CASSYSDRGTEAFF. DNA for the CDR3: TGTGCCAGCAGTTACTCTGACAGGGGCACTGAAGCTTTCTTT. V usage is TRBV12-3 or TRBV12-4 and J usage is TRBJ1-1, with 8 positions matching TRBD1. V dropped 4 bases and J dropped 4; count of bases not matched to a gene: 5. This CDR3 comprises 14 residues.

The J gene is TRBJ2-1, the V gene TRBV10-2; TRBD2 might be the D (5 bases). Germline V gene sequence: CDR1 WSHSY, CDR2 SAAADI. The CDR3 extends over 11 amino acids. Trimming shortened V by 7 bases and J by 6 bases, and 7 bases separated the two germline ends. The CDR3 sequence: CASMLANEQFF. The CDR3 coding sequence is TGCGCCAGCATGCTAGCCAATGAGCAGTTCTTC.

This clonotype has just a few counts. The J gene is TRBJ2-5, the V gene TRBV2, with D unclear. This CDR3 has 16 residues. Between the trimmed V and J ends, which lost 1 base and 10 bases, there was a span of 22 bases. Germline CDR1 SNHLY, CDR2 FYNNEI. The CDR3 spells CASSEEASSLTDIQYF. In DNA, the CDR3 is TGTGCCAGCAGTGAAGAGGCCAGCAGCCTCACGGATATCCAGTACTTC.

The genes are TRBV19 and TRBJ2-1; D gene uncertain. The ends were cut back, 3 bases at V and 9 bases at J, with 12 bases in the middle. Germline V CDR1 and CDR2: LNHDA, SQIVND (reference sequence). The CDR3 runs to 13 residues. The DNA for the CDR3 is TGTGCCAGTAGTATCCCCACGGCGAGTGAGCAGTTCTTC. It codes for CASSIPTASEQFF.

As for this clonotype: A much larger clone differs by one base, so this may be a read error. The CDR3 protein is CASSCLTGTYEQYF. The DNA for the CDR3 is TGTGCCAGCAGCTGCCTGACAGGAACCTACGAGCAGTACTTC. This chain connects TRBV6-1 to TRBJ2-7; D possibly corresponds to TRBD1 (6 bases). The CDR3 length is 14 residues. V lost 6 bases and J 2 bases, leaving 14 bases between the germline ends. The germline CDR1 and CDR2 sequences are MNHNS and SASEGT.

The V call is TRBV24-1, the J call TRBJ2-2; D ambiguous. CDR1 is KGHDR and CDR2 is SFDVKD in the germline V gene. The CDR3 has 14 amino acids. V lost 9 bases, J lost 2 bases, and 12 bases lay in between. The CDR3 spells CATRAYSNTGELFF. As DNA, the CDR3 is TGTGCCACCCGTGCCTATTCAAACACCGGGGAGCTGTTTTTT.

At least ten counts were recorded for this clonotype. The V and J genes are TRBV6-1 and TRBJ2-3, with a tentative D call TRBD2 (6 bases). CDR1 and CDR2 from the germline V gene are MNHNS and SASEGT. This CDR3 region has 14 residues. Trimming shortened V by 6 bases and J by 4 bases, and 14 bases separated the two germline ends. The CDR3 loop is CASSERPGADTQYF. In DNA, the CDR3 is TGTGCCAGCAGCGAACGACCGGGGGCAGATACGCAGTATTTT.

This clonotype was observed a handful of times. This sequence joins TRBV20-1 and TRBJ1-2, with 7 bases matching TRBD1. This CDR3 contains 12 residues. V was pared by 2 bases and J by 8 bases, with 5 bases of the junction left unmatched. Germline V lookup: CDR1 DFQATT, CDR2 SNEGSKA (reference sequence). The CDR3 sequence: CSARTGVGGYTF. The CDR3 region has the DNA TGCAGTGCTAGAACAGGGGTGGGAGGCTACACCTTC.

Remarks on this clonotype: At one end, the junction sequence differs from germline, possibly due to a read error. The rearrangement joins TRBV7-9 to TRBJ2-5, with D tentatively TRBD1 (5 bases). Germline CDR1 and CDR2: SEHNR and FQNEAQ (reference sequence). CDR3 length: 12 residues. The DNA for the CDR3 is TGTGCCAGCCTAGACCCGGACAACTTCGGCGACTTC. Amino acid sequence: CASLDPDNFGDF.

This clonotype came up many times. The V call is TRBV20-1, the J call TRBJ2-5; 7 nucleotides align to TRBD1. CDR3 length: 13 residues. Germline V gives CDR1 DFQATT, CDR2 SNEGSKA (reference sequence). J gave up 4 bases and V 3 bases, and 5 bases lay outside the gene matches. In DNA, the CDR3 is TGCAGTGCTAGGGGCAGGGGGAGAGAGACCCAGTACTTC. Translating it yields CSARGRGRETQYF.